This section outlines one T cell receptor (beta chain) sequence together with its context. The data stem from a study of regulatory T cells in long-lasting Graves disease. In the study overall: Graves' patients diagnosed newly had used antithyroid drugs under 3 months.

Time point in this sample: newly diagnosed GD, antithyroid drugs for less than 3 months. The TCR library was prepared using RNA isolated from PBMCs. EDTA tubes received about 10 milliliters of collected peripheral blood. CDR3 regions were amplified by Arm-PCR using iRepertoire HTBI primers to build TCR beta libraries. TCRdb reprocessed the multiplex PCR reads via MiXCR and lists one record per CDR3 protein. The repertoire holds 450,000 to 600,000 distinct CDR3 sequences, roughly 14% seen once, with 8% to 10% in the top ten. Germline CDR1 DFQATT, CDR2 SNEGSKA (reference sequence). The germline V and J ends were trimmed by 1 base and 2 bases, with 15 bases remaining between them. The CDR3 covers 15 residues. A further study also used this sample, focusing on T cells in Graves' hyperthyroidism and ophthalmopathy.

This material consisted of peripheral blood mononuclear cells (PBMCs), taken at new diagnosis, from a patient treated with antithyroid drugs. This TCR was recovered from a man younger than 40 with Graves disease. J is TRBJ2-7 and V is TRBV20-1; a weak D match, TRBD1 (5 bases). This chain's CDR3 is CSARAPSGRAYEQYF. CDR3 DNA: TGCAGTGCTAGAGCCCCATCCGGCAGGGCCTACGAGCAGTACTTC.